The 9 T cell receptor beta chains presented below share a single source sample, sequenced in a study of blood T cells in healthy people across ages. Combining a sample-barcoded 5' primer with a J-beta primer mix, a second PCR ran for roughly 7 to 11 cycles. TCRdb re-analysed the 5' RACE reads in MiXCR, keeping a single row per CDR3 protein. This table holds 750,000 to 850,000 distinct CDR3 sequences, just under 25% found once. This sample also belongs to another study, concerning T cells of mothers and their children.

Sequencing was carried out using blood. These receptors all come from a boy aged 5-17 years in good health.

This chain's CDR3 is CAISGDGELFF. The CDR3 DNA sequence: TGTGCCATCAGTGGGGACGGGGAGCTGTTTTTT. The chain has TRBV10-3 and TRBJ2-2; D is uncertain. Germline values: CDR1 ENHRY, CDR2 SYGVKD. V shed 4 bases and J shed 7 bases, with 4 bases lying between them. The CDR3 contains 11 residues.

The table lists this clonotype with a few counts. This chain connects TRBV2 to TRBJ2-5; 7 positions match TRBD1. Looked up from germline, CDR1 is SNHLY and CDR2 is FYNNEI. CDR3 size: 15 residues. The junction had 9 bases not matched to a gene; V was cut back by 7 bases and J by 1 base. The CDR3 DNA reads as TGTGCCAGCAAACAACAGGGGAATAGCCAAGAGACCCAGTACTTC. Translating gives CASKQQGNSQETQYF.

This clonotype was counted once. V usage is TRBV5-1 and J usage is TRBJ2-2, with a tentative D call TRBD2 (5 bases). This CDR3 has 16 residues. V lost 4 bases and J lost 4, with 17 bases in between. CDR1 is SGHRS, CDR2 YFSETQ, per germline. Here the CDR3 reads CASSQSPIRGTGELFF. For the CDR3, the DNA is TGCGCCAGCAGCCAATCCCCGATTCGGGGCACCGGGGAGCTGTTTTTT.

This clonotype was found many times. V usage is TRBV7-9 and J usage is TRBJ2-5; tentative D call: TRBD2 (6 bases). V lost 5 bases and J 7 bases, leaving 11 bases between the germline ends. This CDR3 has 12 residues. CDR1 and CDR2 from the germline V gene are SEHNR and FQNEAQ (reference sequence). CDR3 nucleotide sequence: TGTGCCAGCAGCCCAACCGGGGGGACCCAGTACTTC. Encoded protein: CASSPTGGTQYF. Full variable domain (rest looked up from reference TRBV7-9 and TRBJ2-5): DTGVSQNPRHKITKRGQNVTFRCDPISEHNRLYWYRQTLGQGPEFLTYFQNEAQLEKSRLLSDRFSAERPKGSFSTLEIQRTEQGDSAMYLCASSPTGGTQYFGPGTRLLVL.

This clonotype was found a few times. The V and J genes are TRBV28 and TRBJ2-4; no firm D call. The V and J ends lost 6 bases and 0 bases respectively, with 15 bases between them. This CDR3 comprises 16 residues. Germline CDR1 is MDHEN and CDR2 is SYDVKM. CDR3 sequence: CASRPRWSLAKNIQYF. CDR3 coding DNA: TGTGCCAGCAGACCCCGTTGGAGTCTAGCCAAAAACATTCAGTACTTC.

J is TRBJ2-7 and V is TRBV28, with D possibly matching TRBD2 (5 bases). Germline CDR1 is MDHEN and CDR2 is SYDVKM. Trimming stripped 7 bases from V and 0 bases from J, with 13 bases between. This CDR3 region has 14 residues. The chain's CDR3 is CASKNPGISYEQYF. The DNA of the CDR3 is TGTGCCAGCAAGAACCCCGGGATCTCCTACGAGCAGTACTTC.

This clonotype was counted a few times. One junction end does not reproduce the germline sequence, and a read error may be involved. J is TRBJ1-6 and V is TRBV7-6; D is uncertain. Germline V lookup: CDR1 SGHVS, CDR2 FNYEAQ. There are 15 residues in the CDR3. The CDR3 reads CASPSGISYNSPLHF. CDR3 bases: TGCGCCAGCCCTTCGGGGATCTCCTATAATTCACCCCTCCACTTT. Full variable domain (remainder filled in from reference TRBV7-6 and TRBJ1-6): GAGVSQSPRYKVTKRGQDVALRCDPISGHVSLYWYRQALGQGPEFLTYFNYEAQQDKSGLPNDRFSAERPEGSISTLTIQRTEQRDSAMYRCASPSGISYNSPLHFGNGTRLTVT.

A remark on this clonotype: Germline is not matched at one junction end, which may reflect a read error. The rearrangement uses TRBV10-3 and TRBJ2-5, with a weak D call TRBD2 (5 bases). The CDR3 spans 13 residues. Germline CDR1 reads ENHRY; CDR2 reads SYGVKD. This chain's CDR3 is CAIRKEDQETQYF. CDR3 nucleotides: TGTGCCATCAGGAAGGAGGACCAAGAAACCCAGTACTTC.

This rearrangement joins TRBV20-1 to TRBJ2-7; TRBD2 aligns across 12 bases. Germline values: CDR1 DFQATT, CDR2 SNEGSKA (reference sequence). This CDR3 comprises 14 residues. Germline trimming cut 6 bases from V and 4 bases from J; bases unmatched to any gene: 7. CDR3 sequence reads: CSAPETSGGYEQYF. CDR3 sequence (DNA): TGCAGTGCCCCTGAGACTAGCGGGGGTTACGAGCAGTACTTC.